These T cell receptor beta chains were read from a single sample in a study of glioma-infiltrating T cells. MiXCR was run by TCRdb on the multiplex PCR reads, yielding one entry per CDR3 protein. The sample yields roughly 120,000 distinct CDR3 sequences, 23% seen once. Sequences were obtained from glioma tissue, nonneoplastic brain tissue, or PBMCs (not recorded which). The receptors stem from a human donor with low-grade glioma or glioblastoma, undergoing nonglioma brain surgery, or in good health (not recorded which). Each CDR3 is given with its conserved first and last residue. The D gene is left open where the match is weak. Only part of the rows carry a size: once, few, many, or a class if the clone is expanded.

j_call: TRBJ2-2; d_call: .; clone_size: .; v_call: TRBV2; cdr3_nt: TGTGCCAGCAGTGTAGGGCAAGTCCCCTTATTCACCGGGGAGCTGTTTTTT; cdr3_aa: CASSVGQVPLFTGELFF
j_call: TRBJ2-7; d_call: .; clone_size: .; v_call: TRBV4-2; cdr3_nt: TGTGCCAGCAGCCAAGATCGGGCCCCGGGCTACGGGCAGTACTTC; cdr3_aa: CASSQDRAPGYGQYF
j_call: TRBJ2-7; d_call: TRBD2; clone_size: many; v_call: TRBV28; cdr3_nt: TGTGCCAGCAGAAGGACTAGCGGGAGGGTCTACGAGCAGTACTTC; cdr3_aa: CASRRTSGRVYEQYF
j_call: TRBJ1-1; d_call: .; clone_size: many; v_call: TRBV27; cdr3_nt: TGTGCCAGCAGATCCCCCACATGGTCGGCTGGCACTGAAGCTTTCTTT; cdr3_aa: CASRSPTWSAGTEAFF
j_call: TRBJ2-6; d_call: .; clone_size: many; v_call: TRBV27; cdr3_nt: TGTGCCAGCAGTTTCATCGGAAGCGGACCGGCTGGGGCCAACGTCCTGACTTTC; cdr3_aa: CASSFIGSGPAGANVLTF
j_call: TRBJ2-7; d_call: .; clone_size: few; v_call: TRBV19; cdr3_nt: TGTGCCAGTAGCCAGACGTGGACAGCTCCAGAGCAGTACTTC; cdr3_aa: CASSQTWTAPEQYF
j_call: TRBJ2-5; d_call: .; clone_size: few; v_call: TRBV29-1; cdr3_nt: TGCAGCGTTGAATGGGCCCTTCCCCAAGAGACCCAGTACTTC; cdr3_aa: CSVEWALPQETQYF
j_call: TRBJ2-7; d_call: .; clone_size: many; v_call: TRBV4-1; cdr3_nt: TGCGCCAGCAGCCAAGTGACCGGGAGCTACGAGCAGTACTTC; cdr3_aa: CASSQVTGSYEQYF
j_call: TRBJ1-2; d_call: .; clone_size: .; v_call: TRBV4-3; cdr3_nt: TGCGCCAGCAGCCAAGAGGGTTCGGGGATCTATGGCTACACCTTC; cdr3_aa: CASSQEGSGIYGYTF
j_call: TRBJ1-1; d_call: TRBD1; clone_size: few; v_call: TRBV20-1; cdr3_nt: TGCAGTGCACCGGACAGGGACGCTGAAGCTTTCTTT; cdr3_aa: CSAPDRDAEAFF
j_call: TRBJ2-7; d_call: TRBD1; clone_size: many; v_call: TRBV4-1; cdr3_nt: TGCGCCAGCAGCCGCGGACAGGGGACTAATGAGCAGTACTTC; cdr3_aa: CASSRGQGTNEQYF
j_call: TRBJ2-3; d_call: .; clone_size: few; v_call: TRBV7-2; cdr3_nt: TGTGCCAGCAGCTTACCGGGGCCAAATACGCAGTATTTT; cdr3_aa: CASSLPGPNTQYF
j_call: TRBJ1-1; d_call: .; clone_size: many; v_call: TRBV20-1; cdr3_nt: TGCAGTGCTAGATCGGAATACATTGAAGCTTTCTTT; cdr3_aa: CSARSEYIEAFF
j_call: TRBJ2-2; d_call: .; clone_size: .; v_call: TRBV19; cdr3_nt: TGTGCCAGTAGTATTCCCGGCAGGGCAGGGAACACCGGGGAGCTGTTTTTT; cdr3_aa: CASSIPGRAGNTGELFF
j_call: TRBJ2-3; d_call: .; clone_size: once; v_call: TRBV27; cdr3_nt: TGTGCCAGCAGACCCGTCGGGCATACGCAGTATTTT; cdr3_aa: CASRPVGHTQYF
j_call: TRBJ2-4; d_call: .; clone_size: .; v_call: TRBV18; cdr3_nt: TGTGCCAGCTCACCACCATTCCAGGGAAACATTCAGTACTTC; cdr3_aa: CASSPPFQGNIQYF
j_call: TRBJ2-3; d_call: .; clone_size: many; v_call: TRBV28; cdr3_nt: TGTGCCAGCAGTCCCCCCCCCCCCACGGGCACAGATACGCAGTATTTT; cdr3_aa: CASSPPPPTGTDTQYF
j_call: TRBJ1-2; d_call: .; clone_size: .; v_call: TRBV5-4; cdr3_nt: TGTGCCAGCAGCATGGCCCAGGGGCAGAACTATGGCTACACCTTC; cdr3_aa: CASSMAQGQNYGYTF
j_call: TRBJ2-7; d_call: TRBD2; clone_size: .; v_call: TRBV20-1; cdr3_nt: TGCAGTGCTAGCACTCGGGGACTAGCGGGAGTTTTGTACGAGCAGTACTTC; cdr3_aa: CSASTRGLAGVLYEQYF
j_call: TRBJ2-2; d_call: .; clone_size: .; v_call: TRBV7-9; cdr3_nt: TGTGCCAGCAGCTTAGATGGGGGAAAAAACACCGGGGAGCTGTTTTTT; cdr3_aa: CASSLDGGKNTGELFF
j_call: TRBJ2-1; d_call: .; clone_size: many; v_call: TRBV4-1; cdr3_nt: TGCGCCAGCAAGTGGGTTGGTAACAATGAGCAGTTCTTC; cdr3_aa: CASKWVGNNEQFF
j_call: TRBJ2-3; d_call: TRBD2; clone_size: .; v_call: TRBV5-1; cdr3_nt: TGCGCCAGCAGCTCCGCCCCTAGCGGGAGAACAGATACGCAGTATTTT; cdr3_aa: CASSSAPSGRTDTQYF
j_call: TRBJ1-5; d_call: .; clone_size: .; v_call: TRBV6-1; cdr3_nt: TGTTCCAGCAGTGGGCTACAGGTTTTTGCAGCCCAGACCCAGCATTTT; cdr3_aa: CSSSGLQVFAAQTQHF
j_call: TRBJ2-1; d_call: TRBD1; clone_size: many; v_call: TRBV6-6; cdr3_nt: TGTGCCAGCAGTTACTCGGGGGACAGTCCCAATGAGCAGTTCTTC; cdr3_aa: CASSYSGDSPNEQFF
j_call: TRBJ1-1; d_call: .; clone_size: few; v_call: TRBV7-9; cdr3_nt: TGTGCCAGCAGCTTAGCATTCGGGGTCCGGGACACTGAAGCTTTCTTT; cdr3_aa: CASSLAFGVRDTEAFF
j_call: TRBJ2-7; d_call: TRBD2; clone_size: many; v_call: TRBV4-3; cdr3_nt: TGCGCCAGCAGCCGGGCTAGCGGTAACTACGAGCAGTACTTC; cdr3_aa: CASSRASGNYEQYF